This T cell receptor beta chain is from a study of T-cell memory formation after mild COVID-19. The V gene lost 2 bases and the J gene lost 9 bases, with 15 bases spanning the gap. The CDR3 consists of 14 residues. The germline CDR1 and CDR2 sequences are SGHRS and YFSETQ. Concerning this clonotype: The antigen is not known.

TCRdb re-called the 5' RACE reads with MiXCR, one entry per CDR3 protein. Of around 340,000 distinct CDR3 sequences in the sample, 10% to 15% were seen once. Whole-study findings and limits: Balance between CD4 and CD8 was seen in clones contracting day 15 to 85, and a CD4+ lean was seen in later expanders. Clonal second-wave expansions that peaked on day 37 had unconfirmed SARS-CoV-2 specificity. Of the contracting clones, CD4+ ones lay mainly in CM and EM, and CD8+ ones in EMRA.

The genes are TRBV5-1 and TRBJ2-1; no firm D call. Sequencing used PBMCs or a T cell subset sorted from them (not recorded which). This sequence originates from a young man who had mild COVID-19 (a few samples of this study predate the infection). Cell type and time point are not known. CDR3 bases: TGCGCCAGCAGCTTAACAGCAACGGTACCTGAGCAGTTCTTC. It encodes CASSLTATVPEQFF.